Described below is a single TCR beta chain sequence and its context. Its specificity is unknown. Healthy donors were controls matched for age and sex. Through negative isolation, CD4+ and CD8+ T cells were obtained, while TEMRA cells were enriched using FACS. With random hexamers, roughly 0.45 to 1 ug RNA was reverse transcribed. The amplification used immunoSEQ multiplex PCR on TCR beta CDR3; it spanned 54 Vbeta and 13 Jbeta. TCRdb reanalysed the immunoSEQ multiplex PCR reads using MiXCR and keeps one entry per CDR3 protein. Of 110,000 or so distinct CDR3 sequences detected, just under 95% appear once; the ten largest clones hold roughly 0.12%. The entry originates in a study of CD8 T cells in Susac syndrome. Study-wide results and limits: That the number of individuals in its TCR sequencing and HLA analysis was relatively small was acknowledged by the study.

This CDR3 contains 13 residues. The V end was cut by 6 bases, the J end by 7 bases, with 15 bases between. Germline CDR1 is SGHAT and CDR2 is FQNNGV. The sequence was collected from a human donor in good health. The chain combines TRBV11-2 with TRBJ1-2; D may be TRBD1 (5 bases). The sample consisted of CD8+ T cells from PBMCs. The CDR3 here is CASRLPFGAGYTF. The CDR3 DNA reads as TGTGCCAGCAGACTCCCGTTCGGGGCTGGCTACACCTTC.